This T cell receptor beta chain was sequenced in a study of blood T cell repertoires in COVID-19. Study-wide context: Acute and convalescent COVID-19 samples came from the United States, Italy and Spain. T cells, B-cell-depleted T cells, or PBMCs supplied cDNA or gDNA.

A Seattle source enrolled patients during active infection and followed them longitudinally. Deletions cut 0 bases from V and 4 bases from J, with 10 bases between. The CDR3 spans 15 residues. Germline V gene lookup returns CDR1 SGHTA and CDR2 FQGTGA. The repertoire was sequenced with immunoSEQ multiplex PCR; TCRdb's copy has only in-frame clones and lacks some. There are 150,000 to 180,000 clones in the sample; roughly four fifths occur only once, and roughly an eighth lies in the top ten. The sequenced material came from peripheral blood. The rearrangement links TRBV7-3 to TRBJ2-1; a weak D match, TRBD1 (6 bases). The sequence was collected from a woman aged 55-69 years with COVID-19, enrolled during active disease. The CDR3 nucleotides read TGTGCCAGCAGCTTAACTGGGGGCTTTTACAATGAGCAGTTCTTC. As protein: CASSLTGGFYNEQFF.